The clone carrying this T cell receptor (beta chain) has only a few counts. The data were obtained in a study of immune characterization of retroperitoneal liposarcoma. Using its own MiXCR run on the PCR reads, TCRdb lists one record per CDR3 protein. Among around 20,000 distinct CDR3 sequences, 35% to 40% were seen once, and the ten largest hold around 7.4%. This clonotype was obtained from a male donor with retroperitoneal liposarcoma. The specimen was blood.

The CDR3 DNA follows: TGTGCCAGCAGTTACGATTCTAGCGGGGGGGCCGGTGAGCAGTACTTC. As protein: CASSYDSSGGAGEQYF. The chain couples TRBV6-6 to TRBJ2-4, with 12 positions matching TRBD2. V gave up 2 bases and J gave up 13 bases; unmatched junction bases: 12. The germline gives CDR1 MNHNY, CDR2 SVGAGI (reference sequence). This CDR3 has 16 amino acids.